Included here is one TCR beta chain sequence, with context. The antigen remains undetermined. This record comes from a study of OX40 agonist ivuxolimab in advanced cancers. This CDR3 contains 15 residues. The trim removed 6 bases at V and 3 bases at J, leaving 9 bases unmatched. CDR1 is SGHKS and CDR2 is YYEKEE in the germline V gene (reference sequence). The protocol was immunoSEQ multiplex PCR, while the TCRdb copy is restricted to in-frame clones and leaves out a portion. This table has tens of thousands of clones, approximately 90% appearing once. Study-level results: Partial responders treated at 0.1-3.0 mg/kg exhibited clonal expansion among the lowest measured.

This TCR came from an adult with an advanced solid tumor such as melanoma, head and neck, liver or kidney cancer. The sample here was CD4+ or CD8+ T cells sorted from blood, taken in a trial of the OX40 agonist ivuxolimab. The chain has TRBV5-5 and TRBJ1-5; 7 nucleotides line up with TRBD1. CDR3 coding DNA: TGTGCCAGCACACCTACAGGGGACCACAATCAGCCCCAGCATTTT. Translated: CASTPTGDHNQPQHF.